This TCR beta chain was recovered during a study of cytomegalovirus exposure and HLA in healthy donors. Overall study findings and caveats: A missense DCLRE1C variant was associated with V- and J-gene trimming of TCR beta chains in a later analysis, and an independent cohort replicated the association. An observed cluster of highly shared sequence variants was recorded as a likely sequencing artifact.

The study ran its PCR with 60 Vbeta and 13 Jbeta primers. Sequenced by immunoSEQ multiplex PCR; TCRdb stores in-frame clones only, minus some. This sample yields 160,000 or so clones, of which approximately 80% are seen a single time; around 3.5% belongs to the top ten. In germline, CDR1 is LNHDA, CDR2 SQIVND (reference sequence). With 5 bases clipped from V and 2 bases from J, the junction kept 10 bases outside the gene matches. This CDR3 spans 16 amino acids. Comment on this clone: The antigen remains undetermined.

The chain recombines TRBV19 with TRBJ2-3, with TRBD1 matching over 7 bases. What was sequenced was PBMCs. The sequence was obtained from a man aged 30 to 39 in good health and CMV-seropositive. Here the CDR3 reads CASSPTGTAPTDTQYF. Here the CDR3 DNA reads TGTGCCAGTAGTCCTACCGGGACAGCCCCCACAGATACGCAGTATTTT.